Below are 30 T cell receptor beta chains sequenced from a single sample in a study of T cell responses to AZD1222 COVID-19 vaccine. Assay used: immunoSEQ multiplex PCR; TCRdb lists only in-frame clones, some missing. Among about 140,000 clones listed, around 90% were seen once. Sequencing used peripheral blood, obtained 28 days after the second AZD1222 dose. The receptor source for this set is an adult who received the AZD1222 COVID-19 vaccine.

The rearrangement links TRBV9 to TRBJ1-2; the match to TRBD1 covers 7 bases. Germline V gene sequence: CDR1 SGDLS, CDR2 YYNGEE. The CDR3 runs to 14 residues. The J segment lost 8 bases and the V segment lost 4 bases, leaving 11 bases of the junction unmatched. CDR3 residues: CASSHGTAEGGYTF. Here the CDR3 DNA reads TGTGCCAGCAGCCACGGGACAGCGGAGGGGGGCTACACCTTC.

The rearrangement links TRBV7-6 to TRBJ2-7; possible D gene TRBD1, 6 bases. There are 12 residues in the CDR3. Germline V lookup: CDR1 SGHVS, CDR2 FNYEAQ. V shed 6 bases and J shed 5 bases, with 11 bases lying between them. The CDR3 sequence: CASSLRGNEQYF. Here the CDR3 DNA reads TGTGCCAGCAGTCTCAGGGGAAACGAGCAGTACTTC.

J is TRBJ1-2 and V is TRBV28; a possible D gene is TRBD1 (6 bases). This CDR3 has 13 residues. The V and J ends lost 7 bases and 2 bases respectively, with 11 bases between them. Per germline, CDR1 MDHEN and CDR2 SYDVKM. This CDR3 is CASNRDGNYGYTF. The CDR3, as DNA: TGTGCCAGCAACAGGGACGGGAACTATGGCTACACCTTC.

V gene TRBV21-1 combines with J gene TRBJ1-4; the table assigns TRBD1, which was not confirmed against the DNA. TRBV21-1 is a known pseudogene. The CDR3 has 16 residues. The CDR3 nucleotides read TGTGCCAGCAGCAAAGGGACAGCTGAGATGAATGAAAAACTGTTTTTT. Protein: CASSKGTAEMNEKLFF.

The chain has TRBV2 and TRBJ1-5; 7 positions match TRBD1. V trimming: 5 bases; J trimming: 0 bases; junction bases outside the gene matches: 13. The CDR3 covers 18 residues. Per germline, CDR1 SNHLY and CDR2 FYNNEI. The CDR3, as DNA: TGTGCCAGCAGTTGGGACAGCCACGACCCTTATAGCAATCAGCCCCAGCATTTT. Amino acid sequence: CASSWDSHDPYSNQPQHF.

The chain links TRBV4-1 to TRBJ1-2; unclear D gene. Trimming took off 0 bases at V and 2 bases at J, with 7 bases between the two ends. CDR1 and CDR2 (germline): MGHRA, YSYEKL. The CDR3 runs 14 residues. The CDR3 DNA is TGCGCCAGCAGCCAAGAGGCAGTGAACTATGGCTACACCTTC. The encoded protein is CASSQEAVNYGYTF.

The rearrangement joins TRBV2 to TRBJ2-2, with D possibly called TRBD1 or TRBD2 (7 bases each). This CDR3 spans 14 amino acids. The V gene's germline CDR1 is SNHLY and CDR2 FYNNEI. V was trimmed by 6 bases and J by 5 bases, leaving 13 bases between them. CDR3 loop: CASSNRGGTGELFF. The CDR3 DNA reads TGTGCCAGCAGCAACAGGGGAGGGACCGGGGAGCTGTTTTTT.

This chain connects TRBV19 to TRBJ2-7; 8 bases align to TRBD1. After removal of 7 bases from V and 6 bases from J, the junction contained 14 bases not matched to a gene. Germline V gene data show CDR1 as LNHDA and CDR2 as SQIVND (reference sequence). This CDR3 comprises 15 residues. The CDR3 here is CASTGRGTGYFEQYF. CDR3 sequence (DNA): TGTGCCAGTACCGGAAGGGGGACAGGATACTTCGAGCAGTACTTC.

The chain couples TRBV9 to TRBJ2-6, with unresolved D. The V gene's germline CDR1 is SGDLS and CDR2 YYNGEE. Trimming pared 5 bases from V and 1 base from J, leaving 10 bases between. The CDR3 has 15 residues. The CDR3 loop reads CASSGLGSGANVLTF. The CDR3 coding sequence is TGTGCCAGCAGTGGGCTAGGGTCTGGGGCCAACGTCCTGACTTTC.

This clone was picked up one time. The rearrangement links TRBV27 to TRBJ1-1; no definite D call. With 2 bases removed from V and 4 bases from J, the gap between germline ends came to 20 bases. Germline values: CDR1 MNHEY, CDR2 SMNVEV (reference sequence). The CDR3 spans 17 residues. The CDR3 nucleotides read TGTGCCAGCAGTTTAAACGGCCGGGGAGGCGAGGGCACTGAAGCTTTCTTT. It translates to CASSLNGRGGEGTEAFF.

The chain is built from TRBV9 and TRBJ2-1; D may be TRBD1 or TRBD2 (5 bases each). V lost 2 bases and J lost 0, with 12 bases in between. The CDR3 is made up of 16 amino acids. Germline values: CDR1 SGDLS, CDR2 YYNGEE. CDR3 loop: CASSVFSGSSYNEQFF. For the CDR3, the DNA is TGTGCCAGCAGCGTTTTTTCAGGGAGCTCCTACAATGAGCAGTTCTTC.

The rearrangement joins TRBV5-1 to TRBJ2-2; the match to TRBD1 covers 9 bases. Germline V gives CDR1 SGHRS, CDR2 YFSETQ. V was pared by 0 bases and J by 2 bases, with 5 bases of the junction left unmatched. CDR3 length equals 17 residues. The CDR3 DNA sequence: TGCGCCAGCAGCTTGGAGGGGACAGGGCGCAACACCGGGGAGCTGTTTTTT. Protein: CASSLEGTGRNTGELFF. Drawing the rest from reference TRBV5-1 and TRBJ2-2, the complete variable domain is KAGVTQTPRYLIKTRGQQVTLSCSPISGHRSVSWYQQTPGQGLQFLFEYFSETQRNKGNFPGRFSGRQFSNSRSEMNVSTLELGDSALYLCASSLEGTGRNTGELFFGEGSRLTVL.

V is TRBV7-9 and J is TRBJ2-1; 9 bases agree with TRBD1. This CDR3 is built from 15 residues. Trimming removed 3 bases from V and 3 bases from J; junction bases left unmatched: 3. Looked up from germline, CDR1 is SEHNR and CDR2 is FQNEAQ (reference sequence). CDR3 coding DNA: TGTGCCAGCAGCTTCGACAGGGGGGGCTACAATGAGCAGTTCTTC. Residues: CASSFDRGGYNEQFF. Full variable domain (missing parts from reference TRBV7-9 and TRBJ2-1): DTGVSQNPRHKITKRGQNVTFRCDPISEHNRLYWYRQTLGQGPEFLTYFQNEAQLEKSRLLSDRFSAERPKGSFSTLEIQRTEQGDSAMYLCASSFDRGGYNEQFFGPGTRLTVL.

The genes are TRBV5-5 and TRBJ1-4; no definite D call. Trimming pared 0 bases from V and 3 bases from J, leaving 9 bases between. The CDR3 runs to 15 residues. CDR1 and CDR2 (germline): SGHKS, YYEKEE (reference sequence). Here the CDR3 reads CASSLVPEANEKLFF. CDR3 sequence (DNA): TGTGCCAGCAGCTTGGTTCCTGAGGCTAATGAAAAACTGTTTTTT.

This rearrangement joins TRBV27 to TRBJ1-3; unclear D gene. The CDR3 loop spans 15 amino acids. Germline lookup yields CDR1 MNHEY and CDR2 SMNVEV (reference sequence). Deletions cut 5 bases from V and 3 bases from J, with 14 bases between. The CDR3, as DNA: TGTGCCAGCAGTGCCGGACTATATGGTGGAAACACCATATATTTT. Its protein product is CASSAGLYGGNTIYF.

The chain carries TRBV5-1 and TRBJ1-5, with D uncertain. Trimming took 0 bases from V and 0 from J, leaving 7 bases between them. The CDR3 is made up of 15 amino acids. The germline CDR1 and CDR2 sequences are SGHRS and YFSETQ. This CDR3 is CASSLGEISNQPQHF. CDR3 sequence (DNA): TGCGCCAGCAGCTTGGGGGAGATTAGCAATCAGCCCCAGCATTTT.

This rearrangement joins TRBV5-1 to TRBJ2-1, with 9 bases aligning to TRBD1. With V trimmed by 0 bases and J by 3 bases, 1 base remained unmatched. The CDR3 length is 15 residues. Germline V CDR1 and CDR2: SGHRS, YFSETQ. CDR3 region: CASSLGQGDYNEQFF. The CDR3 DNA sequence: TGCGCCAGCAGCTTGGGACAGGGGGACTACAATGAGCAGTTCTTC. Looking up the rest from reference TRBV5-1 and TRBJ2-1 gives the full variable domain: KAGVTQTPRYLIKTRGQQVTLSCSPISGHRSVSWYQQTPGQGLQFLFEYFSETQRNKGNFPGRFSGRQFSNSRSEMNVSTLELGDSALYLCASSLGQGDYNEQFFGPGTRLTVL.

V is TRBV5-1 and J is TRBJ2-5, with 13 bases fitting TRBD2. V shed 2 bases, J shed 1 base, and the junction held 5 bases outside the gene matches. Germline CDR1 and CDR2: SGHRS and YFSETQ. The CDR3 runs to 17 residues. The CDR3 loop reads CASSLGLAGDIQETQYF. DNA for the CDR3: TGCGCCAGCAGCTTAGGACTAGCGGGGGATATCCAAGAGACCCAGTACTTC.

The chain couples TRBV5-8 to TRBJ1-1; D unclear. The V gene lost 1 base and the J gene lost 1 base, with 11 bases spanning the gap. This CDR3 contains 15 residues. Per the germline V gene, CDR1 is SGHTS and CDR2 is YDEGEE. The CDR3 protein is CASSLQPGGNTEAFF. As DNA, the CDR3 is TGTGCCAGCAGCTTGCAACCGGGAGGGAACACTGAAGCTTTCTTT.

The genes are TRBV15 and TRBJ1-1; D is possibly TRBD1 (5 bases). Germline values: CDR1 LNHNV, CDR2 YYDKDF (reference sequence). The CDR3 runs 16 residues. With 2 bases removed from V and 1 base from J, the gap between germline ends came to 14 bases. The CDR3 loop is CATSRLVAGRNTEAFF. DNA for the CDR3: TGTGCCACCAGCAGACTAGTGGCAGGGAGGAACACTGAAGCTTTCTTT.

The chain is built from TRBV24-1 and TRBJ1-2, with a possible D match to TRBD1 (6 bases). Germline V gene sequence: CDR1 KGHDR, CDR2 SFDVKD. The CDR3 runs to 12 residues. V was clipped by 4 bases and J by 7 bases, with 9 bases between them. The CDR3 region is CATSEGRGGYTF. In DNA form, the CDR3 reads TGTGCCACCAGTGAGGGCAGGGGTGGCTACACCTTC.

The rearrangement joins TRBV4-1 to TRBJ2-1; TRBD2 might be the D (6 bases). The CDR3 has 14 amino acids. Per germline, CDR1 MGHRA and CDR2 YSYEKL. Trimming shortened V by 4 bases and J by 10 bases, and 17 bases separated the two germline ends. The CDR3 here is CASSRGPAGGEQFF. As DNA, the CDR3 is TGCGCCAGCAGCCGAGGACCAGCCGGGGGAGAGCAGTTCTTC.

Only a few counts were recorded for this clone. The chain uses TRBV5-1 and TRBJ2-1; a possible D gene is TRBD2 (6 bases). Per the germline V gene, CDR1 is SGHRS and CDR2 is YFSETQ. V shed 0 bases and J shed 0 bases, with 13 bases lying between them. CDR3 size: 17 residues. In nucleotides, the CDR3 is TGCGCCAGCAGCTTGGCGGAGGGCCCCAGCTCCTACAATGAGCAGTTCTTC. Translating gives CASSLAEGPSSYNEQFF. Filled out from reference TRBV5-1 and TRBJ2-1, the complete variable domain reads KAGVTQTPRYLIKTRGQQVTLSCSPISGHRSVSWYQQTPGQGLQFLFEYFSETQRNKGNFPGRFSGRQFSNSRSEMNVSTLELGDSALYLCASSLAEGPSSYNEQFFGPGTRLTVL.

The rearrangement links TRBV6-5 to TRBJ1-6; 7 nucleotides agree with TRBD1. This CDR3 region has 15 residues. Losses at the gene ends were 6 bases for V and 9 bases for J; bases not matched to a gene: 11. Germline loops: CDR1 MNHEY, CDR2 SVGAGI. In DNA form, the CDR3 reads TGTGCCAGCAGCCTAATAGGGGGCGCGGGTTCACCCCTCCACTTT. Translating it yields CASSLIGGAGSPLHF.

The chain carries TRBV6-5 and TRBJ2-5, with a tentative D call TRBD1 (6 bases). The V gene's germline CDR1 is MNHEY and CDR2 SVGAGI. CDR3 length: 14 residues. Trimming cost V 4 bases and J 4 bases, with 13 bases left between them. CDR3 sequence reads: CASSFHRVAETQYF. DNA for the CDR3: TGTGCCAGCAGTTTCCACAGGGTGGCAGAGACCCAGTACTTC.

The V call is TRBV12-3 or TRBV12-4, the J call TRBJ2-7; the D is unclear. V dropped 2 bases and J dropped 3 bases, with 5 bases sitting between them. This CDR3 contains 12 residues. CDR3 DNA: TGTGCCAGCAGTTTAAAGAGCTACGAGCAGTACTTC. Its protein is CASSLKSYEQYF.

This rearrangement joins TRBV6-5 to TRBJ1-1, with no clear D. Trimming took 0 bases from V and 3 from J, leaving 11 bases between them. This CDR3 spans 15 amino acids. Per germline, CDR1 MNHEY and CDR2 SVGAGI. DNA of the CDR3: TGTGCCAGCAGTTACTCGTTGTTCTCCGACACTGAAGCTTTCTTT. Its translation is CASSYSLFSDTEAFF.

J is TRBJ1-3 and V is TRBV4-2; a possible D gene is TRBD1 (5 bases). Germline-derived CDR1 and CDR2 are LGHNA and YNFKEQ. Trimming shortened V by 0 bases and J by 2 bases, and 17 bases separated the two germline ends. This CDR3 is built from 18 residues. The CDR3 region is CASSQEPASGLAGNTIYF. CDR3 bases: TGTGCCAGCAGCCAAGAGCCGGCGTCAGGGCTAGCTGGAAACACCATATATTTT.

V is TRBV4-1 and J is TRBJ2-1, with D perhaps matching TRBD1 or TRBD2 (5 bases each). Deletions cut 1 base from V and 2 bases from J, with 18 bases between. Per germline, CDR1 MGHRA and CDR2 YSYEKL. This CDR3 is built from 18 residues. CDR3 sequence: CASSQAVLRQGPYNEQFF. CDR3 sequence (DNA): TGCGCCAGCAGCCAAGCCGTACTTCGTCAGGGACCCTACAATGAGCAGTTCTTC.

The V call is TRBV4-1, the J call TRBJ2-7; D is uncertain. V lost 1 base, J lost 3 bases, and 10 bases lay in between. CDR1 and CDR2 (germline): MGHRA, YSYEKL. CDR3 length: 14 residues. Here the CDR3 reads CASSQAFPRYEQYF. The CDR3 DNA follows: TGCGCCAGCAGCCAAGCGTTTCCACGCTACGAGCAGTACTTC.